Following are 21 T cell receptor beta chains from one sample sequenced in a study of blood T cell repertoires in COVID-19 (TCRdb year 2020). Library generation was performed with the immunoSEQ multiplex PCR assay. This immuneACCESS table, as held by TCRdb, lists in-frame sequences with V and J called but not all clones. Of the missing ones, under half trace to an unresolved V gene in checked studies; the others have no known cause. The sample yields roughly 350,000 clones; 70% to 90% were counted once. More than 9% of the sample belongs to the ten largest clones. What was sequenced was peripheral blood. The receptors were gathered from a woman in her 30s with COVID-19, enrolled during active disease.

The chain recombines TRBV27 with TRBJ1-4; D not certain. V dropped 5 bases and J dropped 8 bases, with 15 bases sitting between them. The germline gives CDR1 MNHEY, CDR2 SMNVEV (reference sequence). This CDR3 spans 14 amino acids. For the CDR3, the DNA is TGTGCCAGCAGTCGTCGCTGGGAGGCAGAAAAACTGTTTTTT. It codes for CASSRRWEAEKLFF. Drawing the rest from reference TRBV27 and TRBJ1-4, the complete variable domain is EAQVTQNPRYLITVTGKKLTVTCSQNMNHEYMSWYRQDPGLGLRQIYYSMNVEVTDKGDVPEGYKVSRKEKRNFPLILESPSPNQTSLYFCASSRRWEAEKLFFGSGTQLSVL.

This chain uses TRBV11-3 with TRBJ2-2; 15 bases map to TRBD2. This CDR3 has 19 amino acids. Germline V gives CDR1 SGHNT, CDR2 YENEEA. The ends lost 5 bases at V and 0 bases at J; junction bases unmatched: 7. The DNA for the CDR3 is TGTGCCAGCAGCCAGGGACTAGCGGGAGGACCCGCGAACACCGGGGAGCTGTTTTTT. Translating gives CASSQGLAGGPANTGELFF.

J is TRBJ2-3 and V is TRBV10-3, with D maybe TRBD2 (6 bases). The CDR3 has 14 residues. Trimming removed 6 bases from V and 4 bases from J, with 14 bases in between. Germline CDR1 is ENHRY and CDR2 is SYGVKD. CDR3: CAIRAGGEADTQYF. CDR3 nucleotides: TGTGCCATCAGGGCGGGTGGGGAGGCAGATACGCAGTATTTT.

The chain is built from TRBV9 and TRBJ1-1; D not certain. The V end was cut by 10 bases, the J end by 0 bases, with 13 bases between. CDR3 length: 13 amino acids. Germline CDR1 is SGDLS and CDR2 is YYNGEE. The DNA of the CDR3 is TGTGCCTCTAACCGGGTCATGAACACTGAAGCTTTCTTT. This codes for CASNRVMNTEAFF.

This clone was observed a handful of times. This rearrangement joins TRBV6-5 to TRBJ2-1; 8 nucleotides line up with TRBD2. The CDR3 totals 15 residues. Germline V gives CDR1 MNHEY, CDR2 SVGAGI. After removal of 6 bases from V and 4 bases from J, the junction contained 8 bases not matched to a gene. CDR3 DNA: TGTGCCAGCAGAAAGACTAGCGTTTTATACAATGAGCAGTTCTTC. This gives the protein CASRKTSVLYNEQFF.

The J gene is TRBJ2-1, the V gene TRBV28; 7 nucleotides line up with TRBD2. CDR1 is MDHEN and CDR2 is SYDVKM in the germline V gene. After removal of 7 bases from V and 0 bases from J, the junction contained 9 bases not matched to a gene. This CDR3 has 16 residues. CDR3 sequence reads: CASTQFRGGSYNEQFF. The CDR3 region has the DNA TGTGCCAGCACCCAATTTCGCGGGGGCTCCTACAATGAGCAGTTCTTC.

Comment on this clone: The sample holds other DNA sequences that translate to the same CDR3. This rearrangement joins TRBV5-5 to TRBJ2-5, with TRBD2 as a possible D gene (6 bases). CDR1 SGHKS and CDR2 YYEKEE come from the germline V gene (reference sequence). The CDR3 contains 12 residues. Trimming pared 4 bases from V and 5 bases from J, leaving 9 bases between. The CDR3 reads CASSPSGETQYF. CDR3 coding DNA: TGTGCCAGCAGCCCCAGCGGGGAGACCCAGTACTTC.

The chain uses TRBV6-1 and TRBJ1-6; 7 bases fit TRBD1. Germline V lookup: CDR1 MNHNS, CDR2 SASEGT. The CDR3 runs to 14 residues. The J segment lost 8 bases and the V segment lost 1 base, leaving 2 bases of the junction unmatched. CDR3 protein: CASSEEQGYSPLHF. Written as DNA, the CDR3 is TGTGCCAGCAGTGAAGAACAGGGGTATTCACCCCTCCACTTT.

The J gene is TRBJ1-1, the V gene TRBV18, with D unclear. The CDR3 length is 12 residues. CDR1 KGHSH and CDR2 LQKENI come from the germline V gene. With 2 bases removed from V and 4 bases from J, the gap between germline ends came to 5 bases. DNA of the CDR3: TGTGCCAGCTCACCAGGGAGCACTGAAGCTTTCTTT. It yields the protein CASSPGSTEAFF. Variable domain in full (rest from reference TRBV18 and TRBJ1-1): NAGVMQNPRHLVRRRGQEARLRCSPMKGHSHVYWYRQLPEEGLKFMVYLQKENIIDESGMPKERFSAEFPKEGPSILRIQQVVRGDSAAYFCASSPGSTEAFFGQGTRLTVV.

The chain uses TRBV29-1 and TRBJ2-2, with D unresolved. Trimming took off 4 bases at V and 4 bases at J, with 13 bases between the two ends. CDR3 length: 14 residues. Germline V gives CDR1 SQVTM, CDR2 ANQGSEA. The CDR3 nucleotides read TGCAGCGTTGGAGGTAGCTCGAGCACCGGGGAGCTGTTTTTT. It codes for CSVGGSSSTGELFF.

The chain's CDR3 is CASSPCEASASDTQYF. Here the CDR3 DNA reads TGCGCCAGCAGTCCCTGCGAGGCTAGCGCCTCAGATACGCAGTATTTT. V is TRBV23-1 and J is TRBJ2-3; maybe TRBD2 (6 bases). TRBV23-1 is labeled an ORF, and its function is uncertain. The CDR3 has 16 residues. Trimming pared 4 bases from V and 4 bases from J, leaving 18 bases between.

This chain connects TRBV3-1 (or the pseudogene TRBV3-2) to TRBJ2-7; D gene uncertain. V was cut by 3 bases and J by 4 bases, with 10 bases left in between. CDR1 and CDR2 from the germline V gene are LGHDT and YNNKEL (reference sequence). The CDR3 totals 13 residues. As DNA, the CDR3 is TGTGCCAGCAGCCAGATATCAGGATACGAGCAGTACTTC. Amino acid sequence: CASSQISGYEQYF.

This clone appeared a single time. The rearrangement joins TRBV19 to TRBJ2-2; the D gene is possibly TRBD2 (5 bases). The V gene's germline CDR1 is LNHDA and CDR2 SQIVND (reference sequence). CDR3 size: 16 residues. V lost 7 bases and J 2 bases, leaving 17 bases between the germline ends. The CDR3 region is CASTPWRGGNTGELFF. The CDR3 nucleotides read TGTGCCAGTACCCCCTGGAGAGGAGGCAACACCGGGGAGCTGTTTTTT.

The CDR3 bases are TGTGCCAGCAGTGCTACTCTAGACTCCTACGAGCAGTACTTC. Amino acids: CASSATLDSYEQYF. The rearrangement uses TRBV6-4 and TRBJ2-7; D gene ambiguous. V was pared by 4 bases and J by 0 bases, with 10 bases between. Germline assignment: CDR1 MRHNA and CDR2 SNTAGT. This CDR3 is built from 14 residues.

This clone was seen a handful of times. The chain couples TRBV13 to TRBJ1-2, with D possibly being TRBD1 (5 bases). This CDR3 contains 15 residues. Trimming stripped 7 bases from V and 0 bases from J, with 15 bases between. CDR1 and CDR2 (germline): PRHDT, FYEKMQ (reference sequence). The CDR3: CASTTLGQANYGYTF. In DNA, the CDR3 is TGTGCCAGCACCACCCTGGGGCAGGCTAACTATGGCTACACCTTC.

The rearrangement uses TRBV24-1 and TRBJ2-2, with unresolved D. Trimming pared 6 bases from V and 1 base from J, leaving 5 bases between. CDR1 is KGHDR and CDR2 is SFDVKD in the germline V gene. The CDR3 is made up of 13 amino acids. In nucleotides, the CDR3 is TGTGCCACCAGTCCAGGGAACACCGGGGAGCTGTTTTTT. This codes for CATSPGNTGELFF.

V is TRBV12-5 and J is TRBJ2-1; TRBD1 matches at 7 bases. The CDR3 length is 15 residues. Losses at the gene ends were 6 bases for V and 0 bases for J; bases not matched to a gene: 5. Germline V lookup: CDR1 LGHNT, CDR2 FRNRAP. The CDR3 sequence is CASGPGGSSYNEQFF. DNA for the CDR3: TGTGCTAGTGGACCAGGGGGTAGCTCCTACAATGAGCAGTTCTTC.

The rearrangement links TRBV5-1 to TRBJ1-4; tentative D call: TRBD1 (5 bases). The CDR3 length is 15 residues. Trimming cost V 4 bases and J 7 bases, with 17 bases left between them. CDR1 is SGHRS and CDR2 is YFSETQ in the germline V gene. The CDR3 region is CASSRDWSSGEKLFF. The CDR3 DNA reads TGCGCCAGCAGCCGGGACTGGTCTTCTGGTGAAAAACTGTTTTTT. Full variable domain (remainder filled in from reference TRBV5-1 and TRBJ1-4): KAGVTQTPRYLIKTRGQQVTLSCSPISGHRSVSWYQQTPGQGLQFLFEYFSETQRNKGNFPGRFSGRQFSNSRSEMNVSTLELGDSALYLCASSRDWSSGEKLFFGSGTQLSVL.

The rearrangement uses TRBV7-9 and TRBJ1-1; 9 bases agree with TRBD1. In germline, CDR1 is SEHNR, CDR2 FQNEAQ (reference sequence). The CDR3 sequence is 19 residues long. V shed 5 bases, J shed 2 bases, and the junction held 18 bases outside the gene matches. This CDR3 reads CASSGHSPRQGVKNTEAFF. CDR3 coding DNA: TGTGCCAGCAGCGGTCATTCACCCCGACAGGGGGTTAAAAACACTGAAGCTTTCTTT.

The chain employs TRBV27 and TRBJ1-5; maybe TRBD1 (5 bases). Trimming cost V 5 bases and J 1 base, with 9 bases left between them. From germline, CDR1 is MNHEY and CDR2 SMNVEV (reference sequence). This CDR3 spans 14 amino acids. The CDR3 reads CASSRGHSNQPQHF. The CDR3, as DNA: TGTGCCAGCAGTCGTGGACACAGCAATCAGCCCCAGCATTTT.

The CDR3 DNA sequence: TGCAGCGTGGGGACAGGTTTGGACTATGGCTACACCTTC. Its translation is CSVGTGLDYGYTF. The chain combines TRBV29-1 with TRBJ1-2; the match to TRBD1 covers 8 bases. With 6 bases clipped from V and 3 bases from J, the junction kept 6 bases outside the gene matches. In germline, CDR1 is SQVTM, CDR2 ANQGSEA. This CDR3 contains 13 residues.